These 19 T cell receptor beta chains came from one sample sequenced in a study of response to subunit inactivated influenza vaccine. TCRdb re-called the RT-PCR reads with MiXCR, one entry per CDR3 protein. The repertoire holds hundreds of thousands of distinct CDR3 sequences, with 20% to 25% as singletons. Material: PBMCs from blood, obtained 21 months after vaccination. The receptors originated from a man aged 50 to 69 who received an inactivated influenza vaccine.

The chain is built from TRBV3-1 and TRBJ2-1, with 7 bases identical to TRBD1. V trimming: 6 bases; J trimming: 6 bases; junction bases outside the gene matches: 11. This CDR3 spans 15 amino acids. Germline V lookup: CDR1 LGHDT, CDR2 YNNKEL (reference sequence). The CDR3 sequence: CASRLTGVFGNEQFF. The DNA of the CDR3 is TGTGCCAGCAGACTCACAGGGGTTTTCGGCAATGAGCAGTTCTTC.

This chain links TRBV6-1 with TRBJ1-5; D gene uncertain. Trimming removed 6 bases at V and 1 base at J, with 13 bases between. The CDR3 runs to 15 residues. CDR1 and CDR2 from the germline V gene are MNHNS and SASEGT. The CDR3 here is CASSPYEGSNQPQHF. The CDR3 DNA follows: TGTGCCAGCAGCCCATACGAGGGCAGCAATCAGCCCCAGCATTTT.

This chain links TRBV5-1 with TRBJ2-7; 8 bases are a match to TRBD1. Germline V gene sequence: CDR1 SGHRS, CDR2 YFSETQ. J gave up 5 bases and V 2 bases, and 12 bases lay outside the gene matches. CDR3 length equals 16 residues. CDR3 residues: CASSFTPGTGWNEQYF. CDR3 coding DNA: TGCGCCAGCAGCTTCACACCCGGGACAGGTTGGAACGAGCAGTACTTC.

The V gene is TRBV6-1, the J gene TRBJ1-1; no reliable D call. V shed 2 bases and J shed 8 bases, with 12 bases lying between them. Germline V gene data show CDR1 as MNHNS and CDR2 as SASEGT. This CDR3 contains 13 residues. This CDR3 reads CASSENRRQEAFF. In nucleotides, the CDR3 is TGTGCCAGCAGTGAAAACCGCAGGCAAGAAGCTTTCTTT.

This clonotype occurred many times. The gene calls are TRBV7-2 and TRBJ1-1; D not certain. Germline-derived CDR1 and CDR2 are SGHTA and FQGNSA. V was clipped by 1 base and J by 0 bases, with 6 bases between them. The CDR3 length is 14 residues. The DNA of the CDR3 is TGTGCCAGCAGCTTAGTCCGGATGAACACTGAAGCTTTCTTT. Amino acids: CASSLVRMNTEAFF.

This clonotype has ten or more counts. The V call is TRBV5-4, the J call TRBJ1-2; 9 nucleotides align to TRBD1. This CDR3 contains 13 residues. V gave up 2 bases and J gave up 7 bases; unmatched junction bases: 3. Germline V gene data show CDR1 as SGHNT and CDR2 as YYREEE (reference sequence). The CDR3 loop is CASSLQGASGYTF. In DNA, the CDR3 is TGTGCCAGCAGCTTACAGGGGGCCTCTGGCTACACCTTC.

This clonotype turned up a few times. This rearrangement joins TRBV27 to TRBJ1-6; TRBD1 aligns across 9 bases. CDR3 length: 16 residues. Trimming removed 6 bases from V and 9 bases from J; junction bases left unmatched: 12. The germline gives CDR1 MNHEY, CDR2 SMNVEV (reference sequence). The CDR3 region is CASRPATGTGSSPLHF. DNA for the CDR3: TGTGCCAGCAGACCAGCGACCGGGACAGGGTCTTCACCCCTCCACTTT.

This clonotype was seen a handful of times. The rearrangement links TRBV11-2 to TRBJ2-5; possible D gene TRBD2, 6 bases. This CDR3 has 14 amino acids. V was clipped by 5 bases and J by 3 bases, with 13 bases between them. Per germline, CDR1 SGHAT and CDR2 FQNNGV. The CDR3 spells CASSRPRREETQYF. DNA of the CDR3: TGTGCCAGCAGCCGACCGCGGAGGGAAGAGACCCAGTACTTC.

There are a few counts of this clonotype. This sequence joins TRBV12-3 or TRBV12-4 and TRBJ2-2; 8 nucleotides match TRBD2. After removal of 4 bases from V and 2 bases from J, the junction contained 3 bases not matched to a gene. This CDR3 is 15 amino acids long. This CDR3 is CASSSAGGNTGELFF. CDR3 DNA: TGTGCCAGCAGTTCCGCGGGAGGCAACACCGGGGAGCTGTTTTTT.

V gene TRBV7-8 combines with J gene TRBJ2-2, with a weak D call TRBD1 (5 bases). The V gene lost 5 bases and the J gene lost 5 bases, with 15 bases spanning the gap. The CDR3 spans 15 residues. Germline values: CDR1 SGHVS, CDR2 FQNEAQ. For the CDR3, the DNA is TGTGCCAGCAGCAAACAGGTTTCTTGGACCGGGGAGCTGTTTTTT. It translates to CASSKQVSWTGELFF.

This rearrangement joins TRBV3-1 to TRBJ2-3, with 8 bases fitting TRBD2. After removal of 3 bases from V and 4 bases from J, the junction contained 18 bases not matched to a gene. The germline V gene has CDR1 LGHDT and CDR2 YNNKEL (reference sequence). There are 19 residues in the CDR3. CDR3 bases: TGTGCCAGCAGCCATCCCATTAGATCTGGCGGGGGGATCGCAGATACGCAGTATTTT. It codes for CASSHPIRSGGGIADTQYF.

As for this clonotype: The CDR3 ends on some other residue instead of the conserved phenylalanine or tryptophan, so this is likely a read error. This rearrangement joins TRBV4-1 to TRBJ1-2, with 10 bases that match TRBD1. Per the germline V gene, CDR1 is MGHRA and CDR2 is YSYEKL. Trimming took 1 base from V and 8 from J; bases not matched to a gene: 7. The CDR3 sequence is 15 residues long. DNA for the CDR3: TGCGCCAGCAGCCAAGTGGGACAGGGGATTTTGGGCTACACCATC. It encodes CASSQVGQGILGYTI.

V gene TRBV2 combines with J gene TRBJ1-5; 7 nucleotides align to TRBD1. Germline V gene data show CDR1 as SNHLY and CDR2 as FYNNEI. The CDR3 sequence is 13 residues long. V gave up 9 bases and J gave up 2 bases; unmatched junction bases: 4. CDR3 residues: CASGDSRNQPQHF. CDR3 coding DNA: TGTGCCAGTGGGGACAGCCGCAATCAGCCCCAGCATTTT.

This clonotype was seen more than once but under ten times. The chain employs TRBV13 and TRBJ2-1; D gene uncertain. Per the germline V gene, CDR1 is PRHDT and CDR2 is FYEKMQ (reference sequence). V lost 2 bases to trimming and J lost 2 bases, with 4 bases between them. The CDR3 contains 13 residues. CDR3 DNA sequence: TGTGCCAGCAGCTTATCGACCTACAATGAGCAGTTCTTC. This translates into CASSLSTYNEQFF.

V usage is TRBV5-5 and J usage is TRBJ1-4, with D perhaps matching TRBD1 (6 bases). V lost 0 bases, J lost 1 base, and 13 bases lay in between. This CDR3 is 17 amino acids long. Per germline, CDR1 SGHKS and CDR2 YYEKEE (reference sequence). CDR3 sequence: CASSLGRTARTNEKLFF. The CDR3, as DNA: TGTGCCAGCAGCTTGGGCAGGACAGCTCGAACTAATGAAAAACTGTTTTTT.

This clonotype has only a few counts. The rearrangement uses TRBV29-1 and TRBJ2-3, with D maybe TRBD1 (5 bases). This CDR3 is built from 15 residues. V was shortened by 3 bases and J by 1 base, with 14 bases between the two germline ends. From germline, CDR1 is SQVTM and CDR2 ANQGSEA. CDR3 protein: CSVEGRGTGTDTQYF. The CDR3 DNA reads TGCAGCGTTGAGGGAAGGGGCACTGGCACAGATACGCAGTATTTT.

The chain uses TRBV19 and TRBJ1-5; D gene uncertain. The germline CDR1 and CDR2 sequences are LNHDA and SQIVND (reference sequence). There are 12 residues in the CDR3. The V gene lost 2 bases and the J gene lost 7 bases, with 6 bases spanning the gap. CDR3 in amino acids: CASSIRGQPQHF. The CDR3 coding sequence is TGTGCCAGTAGTATACGGGGACAGCCCCAGCATTTT.

This clonotype was observed many times. The V call is TRBV4-2, the J call TRBJ1-5; 10 bases are a match to TRBD1. Germline loops: CDR1 LGHNA, CDR2 YNFKEQ. The CDR3 is 15 amino acids. V shed 1 base, J shed 5 bases, and the junction held 2 bases outside the gene matches. CDR3 nucleotides: TGTGCCAGCAGCCAAGGACAGGGGGCTGATCAGCCCCAGCATTTT. Translated: CASSQGQGADQPQHF.

The rearrangement uses TRBV28 and TRBJ2-5, with D possibly TRBD2 on 5 matching bases. Germline values: CDR1 MDHEN, CDR2 SYDVKM. This CDR3 contains 18 residues. Trimming left V 6 bases short and J 0 bases short, with 23 bases between. CDR3 amino acids: CASSLMTVQRRDQETQYF. CDR3 nucleotide sequence: TGTGCCAGCAGCCTGATGACGGTGCAGCGGAGAGACCAAGAGACCCAGTACTTC.